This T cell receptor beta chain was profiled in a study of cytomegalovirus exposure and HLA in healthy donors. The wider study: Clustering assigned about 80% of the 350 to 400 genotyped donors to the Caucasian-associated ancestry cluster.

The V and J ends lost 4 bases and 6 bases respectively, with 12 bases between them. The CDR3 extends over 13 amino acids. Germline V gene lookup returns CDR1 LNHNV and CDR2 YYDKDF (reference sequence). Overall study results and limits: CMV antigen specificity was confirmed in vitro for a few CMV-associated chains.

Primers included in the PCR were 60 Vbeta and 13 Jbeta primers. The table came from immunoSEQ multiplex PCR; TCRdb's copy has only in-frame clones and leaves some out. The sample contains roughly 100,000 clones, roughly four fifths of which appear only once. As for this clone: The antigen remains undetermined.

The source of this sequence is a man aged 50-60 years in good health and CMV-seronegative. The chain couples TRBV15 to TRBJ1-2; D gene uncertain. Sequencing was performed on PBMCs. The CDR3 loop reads CATSKLTRDGYTF. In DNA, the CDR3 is TGTGCCACCAGCAAACTTACACGGGATGGCTACACCTTC.